This T cell receptor (beta chain) came from a study of cytomegalovirus exposure and HLA in healthy donors. V lost 0 bases and J 5 bases, leaving 11 bases between the germline ends. From germline, CDR1 is SGDLS and CDR2 YYNGEE. The CDR3 is 14 amino acids. The PCR used 60 Vbeta and 13 Jbeta primers. The protocol was immunoSEQ multiplex PCR, while the TCRdb copy is restricted to in-frame clones and leaves out a portion. Altogether about 160,000 clones are present, roughly four fifths being singletons, with the ten largest covering approximately 1.5%. The V gene is TRBV9, the J gene TRBJ2-5; weak D call: TRBD1 (5 bases). The TCR was taken from a man between 35 and 55 years old in good health and CMV-seronegative. Sequenced input: PBMCs. The CDR3 DNA follows: TGTGCCAGCAGCGTAGCCCAGGGAAGGGAGACCCAGTACTTC. It yields the protein CASSVAQGRETQYF.